These 21 T cell receptor beta chains originate from one sample sequenced in a study of T cell clonotyping in hematopoietic cell transplantation. Profiling relied on immunoSEQ multiplex PCR, and the TCRdb table lists in-frame clones only, not all of them. The sample carries 9,500 to 15,000 clones, roughly nine tenths recorded once. Sequences were obtained from peripheral blood mononuclear cells. The receptor source for this set is a human donor who either received an allogeneic hematopoietic cell transplant for a myeloid malignancy or was a related donor (not recorded which). Some clones in this sample may be carry-over from other donors' samples.

This clone appeared a few times. The chain recombines TRBV7-6 with TRBJ2-2, with D unclear. CDR1 and CDR2 (germline): SGHVS, FNYEAQ. This CDR3 has 13 amino acids. Trimming took off 1 base at V and 5 bases at J, with 5 bases between the two ends. CDR3 nucleotides: TGTGCCAGCAGCTTAGTGGAAACCGGGGAGCTGTTTTTT. Protein sequence: CASSLVETGELFF.

V is TRBV7-9 and J is TRBJ2-7, with TRBD1 matching over 7 bases. The CDR3 sequence is 14 residues long. Trimming removed 4 bases from V and 4 bases from J; junction bases left unmatched: 7. In germline, CDR1 is SEHNR, CDR2 FQNEAQ (reference sequence). The CDR3 DNA reads as TGTGCCAGCAGCTCCCCCGGGACAGTATACGAGCAGTACTTC. Encoded protein: CASSSPGTVYEQYF.

The rearrangement links TRBV5-6 to TRBJ2-5; D is possibly TRBD1 (5 bases). V shed 2 bases and J shed 4 bases, with 9 bases lying between them. The CDR3 loop spans 13 amino acids. The germline gives CDR1 SGHDT, CDR2 YYEEEE. This CDR3 reads CASSLRGSETQYF. The CDR3 DNA reads TGTGCCAGCAGCTTAAGGGGCTCAGAGACCCAGTACTTC. The variable domain in full, with the rest retrieved from reference TRBV5-6 and TRBJ2-5, is DAGVTQSPTHLIKTRGQQVTLRCSPKSGHDTVSWYQQALGQGPQFIFQYYEEEERQRGNFPDRFSGHQFPNYSSELNVNALLLGDSALYLCASSLRGSETQYFGPGTRLLVL.

The CDR3 loop reads CASSRAGQGTDTQYF. DNA for the CDR3: TGTGCCAGCAGTCGAGCGGGACAGGGCACAGATACGCAGTATTTT. V usage is TRBV6-5 and J usage is TRBJ2-3; a weak D match, TRBD1 (8 bases). CDR3 length: 15 residues. The V end lost 5 bases, the J end lost 1 base, and 13 bases lay between the germline ends. The V gene's germline CDR1 is MNHEY and CDR2 SVGAGI.

V usage is TRBV27 and J usage is TRBJ2-2, with a tentative D call TRBD1 (6 bases). The CDR3 consists of 16 residues. V gave up 1 base and J gave up 5 bases, with 14 bases separating them. Germline V lookup: CDR1 MNHEY, CDR2 SMNVEV (reference sequence). This CDR3 is CASSLLAGVGTGELFF. The CDR3 DNA reads TGTGCCAGCAGTTTATTAGCAGGGGTGGGTACCGGGGAGCTGTTTTTT.

The rearrangement joins TRBV5-4 to TRBJ2-3, with D possibly called TRBD1 or TRBD2 (6 bases each). Looked up from germline, CDR1 is SGHNT and CDR2 is YYREEE (reference sequence). The CDR3 sequence is 14 residues long. V was shortened by 4 bases and J by 2 bases, with 11 bases between the two germline ends. In DNA form, the CDR3 reads TGTGCCAGCAGCCACAGGGACTCCACAGATACGCAGTATTTT. It yields the protein CASSHRDSTDTQYF.

The rearrangement uses TRBV7-9 and TRBJ2-1; D gene uncertain. From germline, CDR1 is SEHNR and CDR2 FQNEAQ (reference sequence). Deletions cut 2 bases from V and 5 bases from J, with 7 bases between. The CDR3 consists of 13 residues. CDR3 protein: CASSLLPDNEQFF. The CDR3 DNA is TGTGCCAGCAGCTTACTTCCCGACAATGAGCAGTTCTTC.

The chain combines TRBV7-9 with TRBJ2-7, with D maybe TRBD1 (6 bases). Trimming removed 5 bases at V and 1 base at J, with 12 bases between. The CDR3 has 14 residues. The germline CDR1 and CDR2 sequences are SEHNR and FQNEAQ (reference sequence). The CDR3 here is CASSHRDNSYEQYF. CDR3 bases: TGTGCCAGCAGCCATCGGGACAATTCCTACGAGCAGTACTTC.

The rearrangement joins TRBV20-1 to TRBJ1-2, with a possible D match to TRBD1 (6 bases). Germline values: CDR1 DFQATT, CDR2 SNEGSKA (reference sequence). The CDR3 contains 11 residues. Trimming removed 2 bases at V and 8 bases at J, with 9 bases between. CDR3 bases: TGCAGTGCTAGACCAGGGGAAGGCTACACCTTC. It specifies CSARPGEGYTF.

This clone was seen a single time. The CDR3 loop reads CASRSGTRGSGELFF. In DNA, the CDR3 is TGCGCCAGCAGATCCGGGACCCGGGGGTCCGGGGAGCTGTTTTTT. The chain couples TRBV5-1 to TRBJ2-2, with D perhaps TRBD2 (6 bases). Germline CDR1 is SGHRS and CDR2 is YFSETQ. This CDR3 is 15 amino acids long. V was shortened by 5 bases and J by 6 bases, with 17 bases between the two germline ends.

The chain combines TRBV6-5 with TRBJ1-3; D may be TRBD1 (5 bases). The CDR3 is 15 residues long. The V gene lost 7 bases and the J gene lost 0 bases, with 13 bases spanning the gap. Germline V gene data show CDR1 as MNHEY and CDR2 as SVGAGI. The CDR3 DNA follows: TGTGCCAGCAAAACGGGGGGGGACTCTGGAAACACCATATATTTT. Its protein is CASKTGGDSGNTIYF.

The chain joins TRBV6-1 to TRBJ2-6, with no clear D. CDR1 is MNHNS, CDR2 SASEGT, per germline. The CDR3 is 15 amino acids. Between the trimmed V and J ends, which lost 5 bases and 0 bases, there was a span of 8 bases. The chain's CDR3 is CASSFWPSGANVLTF. CDR3 sequence (DNA): TGTGCCAGCAGTTTTTGGCCCTCTGGGGCCAACGTCCTGACTTTC.

The chain has TRBV4-2 and TRBJ2-7; the match to TRBD1 covers 9 bases. The germline gives CDR1 LGHNA, CDR2 YNFKEQ. The CDR3 loop spans 16 amino acids. The V gene end was trimmed by 4 bases and the J gene end by 3 bases; junction bases not matched to a gene: 10. DNA for the CDR3: TGTGCCAGCAGCCCCACGAACCGGGACAGGGTCTACGAGCAGTACTTC. Translated: CASSPTNRDRVYEQYF.

The gene calls are TRBV7-9 and TRBJ1-2; no definite D call. Germline V lookup: CDR1 SEHNR, CDR2 FQNEAQ (reference sequence). This CDR3 comprises 14 residues. Trimming cost V 1 base and J 3 bases, with 9 bases left between them. The CDR3 reads CASSLEEHDYGYTF. The CDR3 nucleotides read TGTGCCAGCAGCTTAGAGGAACATGACTATGGCTACACCTTC.

The chain links TRBV30 to TRBJ2-7; D is ambiguous. Germline lookup yields CDR1 GTSNPN and CDR2 SVGIG (reference sequence). The CDR3 extends over 14 amino acids. V lost 4 bases and J 5 bases, leaving 18 bases between the germline ends. The CDR3 region has the DNA TGTGCCTGGACCAAGCAGTCCTACGAGGACGAGCAGTACTTC. It translates to CAWTKQSYEDEQYF.

This chain links TRBV9 with TRBJ2-7; 7 bases map to TRBD1. The germline CDR1 and CDR2 sequences are SGDLS and YYNGEE. The CDR3 consists of 15 residues. After removal of 0 bases from V and 1 base from J, the junction contained 4 bases not matched to a gene. The chain's CDR3 is CASSVVGDSSYEQYF. The DNA for the CDR3 is TGTGCCAGCAGCGTAGTCGGGGACAGTTCCTACGAGCAGTACTTC.

This chain uses TRBV11-2 with TRBJ1-5, with unresolved D. Germline lookup yields CDR1 SGHAT and CDR2 FQNNGV. The CDR3 has 13 amino acids. The V gene lost 5 bases and the J gene lost 0 bases, with 5 bases spanning the gap. CDR3 DNA: TGTGCCAGCAGCCCGTATAGCAATCAGCCCCAGCATTTT. It is translated as CASSPYSNQPQHF.

The chain joins TRBV7-3 to TRBJ2-3, with D unclear. The germline V gene has CDR1 SGHTA and CDR2 FQGTGA. Trimming removed 5 bases from V and 6 bases from J, with 9 bases in between. The CDR3 totals 12 residues. The CDR3 region is CASSPVSDTQYF. Written as DNA, the CDR3 is TGTGCCAGCAGCCCCGTCTCGGATACGCAGTATTTT.

This chain connects TRBV7-8 to TRBJ2-1; TRBD2 matches 13 bases. Germline values: CDR1 SGHVS, CDR2 FQNEAQ. The CDR3 runs to 16 residues. With V trimmed by 5 bases and J by 8 bases, 9 bases remained unmatched. CDR3 DNA sequence: TGTGCCAGCAGCCATCGGACTAGCGGGGGCCGGGATGAGCAGTTCTTC. Translated: CASSHRTSGGRDEQFF.

This clone has only a few counts. The chain carries TRBV9 and TRBJ2-3; D ambiguous. Germline CDR1 reads SGDLS; CDR2 reads YYNGEE. This CDR3 is 12 amino acids long. V was pared by 4 bases and J by 2 bases, with 5 bases between. The CDR3 DNA is TGTGCCAGCAGCTCTTACACAGATACGCAGTATTTT. This encodes CASSSYTDTQYF. Variable domain in full (rest from reference TRBV9 and TRBJ2-3): DSGVTQTPKHLITATGQRVTLRCSPRSGDLSVYWYQQSLDQGLQFLIQYYNGEERAKGNILERFSAQQFPDLHSELNLSSLELGDSALYFCASSSYTDTQYFGPGTRLTVL.

The chain employs TRBV28 and TRBJ1-5, with D possibly TRBD1 on 6 matching bases. CDR3 size: 14 residues. With 4 bases removed from V and 2 bases from J, the gap between germline ends came to 9 bases. The germline gives CDR1 MDHEN, CDR2 SYDVKM. Here the CDR3 DNA reads TGTGCCAGCAGTTACAGGGCTGGCAATCAGCCCCAGCATTTT. It is translated as CASSYRAGNQPQHF.